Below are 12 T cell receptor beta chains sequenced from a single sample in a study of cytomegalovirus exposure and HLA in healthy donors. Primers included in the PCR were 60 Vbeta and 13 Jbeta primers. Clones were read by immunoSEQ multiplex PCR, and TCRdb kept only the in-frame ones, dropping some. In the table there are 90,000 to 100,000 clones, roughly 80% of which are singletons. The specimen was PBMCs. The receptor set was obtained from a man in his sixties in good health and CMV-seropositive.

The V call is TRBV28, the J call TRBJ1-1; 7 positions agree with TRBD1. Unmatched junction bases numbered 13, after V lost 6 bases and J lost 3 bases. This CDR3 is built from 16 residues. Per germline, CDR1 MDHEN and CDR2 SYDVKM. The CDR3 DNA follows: TGTGCCAGCAGCCCTGGGGTAGGGGGCCAGGACACTGAAGCTTTCTTT. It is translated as CASSPGVGGQDTEAFF.

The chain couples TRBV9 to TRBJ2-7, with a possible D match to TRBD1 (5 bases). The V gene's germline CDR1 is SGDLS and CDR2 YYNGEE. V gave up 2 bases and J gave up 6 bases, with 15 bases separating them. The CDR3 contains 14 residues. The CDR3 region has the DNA TGTGCCAGCAGCGTTTCAGGGCTTAACACCGAGCAGTACTTC. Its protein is CASSVSGLNTEQYF.

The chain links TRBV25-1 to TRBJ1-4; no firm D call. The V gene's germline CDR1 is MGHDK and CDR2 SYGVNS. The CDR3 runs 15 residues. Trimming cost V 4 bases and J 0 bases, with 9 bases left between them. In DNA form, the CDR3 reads TGTGCCAGCAGTGTAGGAGGTGCAACTAATGAAAAACTGTTTTTT. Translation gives CASSVGGATNEKLFF. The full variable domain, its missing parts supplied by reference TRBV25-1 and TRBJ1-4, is EADIYQTPRYLVIGTGKKITLECSQTMGHDKMYWYQQDPGMELHLIHYSYGVNSTEKGDLSSESTVSRIRTEHFPLTLESARPSHTSQYLCASSVGGATNEKLFFGSGTQLSVL.

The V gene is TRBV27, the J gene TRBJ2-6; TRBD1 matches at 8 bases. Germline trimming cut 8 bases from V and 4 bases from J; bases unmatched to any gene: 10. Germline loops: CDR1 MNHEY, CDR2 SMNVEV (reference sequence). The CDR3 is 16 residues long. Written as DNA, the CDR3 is TGTGCCAGCCCCCACGGACAGGGATACGGGGCCAACGTCCTGACTTTC. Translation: CASPHGQGYGANVLTF.

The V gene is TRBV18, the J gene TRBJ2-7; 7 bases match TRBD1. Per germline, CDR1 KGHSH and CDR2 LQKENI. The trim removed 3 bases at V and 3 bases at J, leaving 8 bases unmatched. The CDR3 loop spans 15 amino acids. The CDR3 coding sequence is TGTGCCAGCTCACCGACCCGGGACAGAATCTACGAGCAGTACTTC. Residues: CASSPTRDRIYEQYF.

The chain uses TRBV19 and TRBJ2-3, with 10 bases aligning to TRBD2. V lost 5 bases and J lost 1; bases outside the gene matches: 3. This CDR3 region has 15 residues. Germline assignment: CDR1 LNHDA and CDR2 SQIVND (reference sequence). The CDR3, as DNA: TGTGCCAGTAGTCCTGGACTAGCGGGCACAGATACGCAGTATTTT. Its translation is CASSPGLAGTDTQYF.

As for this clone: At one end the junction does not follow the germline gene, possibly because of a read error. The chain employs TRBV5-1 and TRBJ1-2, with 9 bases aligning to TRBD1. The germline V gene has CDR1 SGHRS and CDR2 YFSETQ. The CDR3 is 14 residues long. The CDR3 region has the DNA TGCGCCAGCAGCTTGGAACGGGCAGGGACAGGGCTGTTCTTT. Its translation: CASSLERAGTGLFF.

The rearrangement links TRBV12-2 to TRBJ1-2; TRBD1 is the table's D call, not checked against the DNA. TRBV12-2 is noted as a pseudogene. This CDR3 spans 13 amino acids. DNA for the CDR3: TGTGCAAGTCGCTCAGCGACAGGGTGTGGCTACACCTTC. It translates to CASRSATGCGYTF.

The DNA for the CDR3 is TGTGCCATCAGCGCCCCCCTTGGGGGAGGTGAAGCTTTCTTT. Its translation: CAISAPLGGGEAFF. The gene calls are TRBV10-3 and TRBJ1-1; tentatively, D is TRBD1 (5 bases). The V end was cut by 6 bases, the J end by 7 bases, with 18 bases between. The CDR3 spans 14 residues. Per germline, CDR1 ENHRY and CDR2 SYGVKD.

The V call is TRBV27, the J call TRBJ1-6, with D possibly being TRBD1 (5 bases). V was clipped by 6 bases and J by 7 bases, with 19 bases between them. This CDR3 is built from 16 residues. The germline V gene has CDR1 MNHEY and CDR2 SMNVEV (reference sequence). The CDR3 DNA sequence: TGTGCCAGCAGCTCTCTTAATGTACGGGGGAATTCACCCCTCCACTTT. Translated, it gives CASSSLNVRGNSPLHF.

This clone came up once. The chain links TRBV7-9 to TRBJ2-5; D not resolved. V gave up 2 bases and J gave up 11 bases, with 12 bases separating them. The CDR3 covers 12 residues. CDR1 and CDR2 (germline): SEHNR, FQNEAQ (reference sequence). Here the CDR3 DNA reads TGTGCCAGCAGCTTAAATATGGCCCGACAGTACTTC. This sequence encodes CASSLNMARQYF.

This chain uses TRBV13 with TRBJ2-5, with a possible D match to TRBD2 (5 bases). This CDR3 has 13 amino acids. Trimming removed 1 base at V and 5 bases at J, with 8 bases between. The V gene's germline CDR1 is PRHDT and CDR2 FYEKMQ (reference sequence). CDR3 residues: CASSLVPGETQYF. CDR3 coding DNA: TGTGCCAGCAGCTTAGTCCCGGGGGAGACCCAGTACTTC. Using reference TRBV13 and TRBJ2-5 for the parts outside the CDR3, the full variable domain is AAGVIQSPRHLIKEKRETATLKCYPIPRHDTVYWYQQGPGQDPQFLISFYEKMQSDKGSIPDRFSAQQFSDYHSELNMSSLELGDSALYFCASSLVPGETQYFGPGTRLLVL.